Below are 9 T cell receptor beta chains sequenced from a single sample in a study of regulatory T cells in long-lasting Graves disease (dated by TCRdb to the early 2020s). Library preparation employed multiplex PCR. Sequencing was performed on an Illumina HiSeq 4000. CDR3 regions were amplified by Arm-PCR with iRepertoire HTBI primers to construct TCR beta libraries. Starting from the raw public reads, TCRdb applied fastp trimming at Q25, assembled clones with MiXCR and retained in-frame beta chains. Each entry is one CDR3 protein sequence, shown with its most common DNA and genes. The sample table shows 530,000 or so distinct CDR3 sequences, and 15% to 20% are seen once. The ten biggest clones cover 9.5% to 15% of the sample. The time point label, read with the paper, signifies: newly diagnosed GD, antithyroid drugs for less than 3 months. For both TCR sequencing and RNA sequencing, RNA was extracted from PBMCs using TRIzol.

In addition, the sample was reused for a study of T cells in Graves' hyperthyroidism and ophthalmopathy.

This specimen was peripheral blood mononuclear cells (PBMCs), taken at new diagnosis, from a patient treated with antithyroid drugs. The receptors originated from a man aged 18-30 years with Graves disease. Donor details come from another sample of the same person, matched by shared clones.

The J gene is TRBJ2-1, the V gene TRBV10-2; TRBD2 matches at 10 bases. Germline V gives CDR1 WSHSY, CDR2 SAAADI. CDR3 length: 16 residues. V shed 2 bases and J 7 bases; nucleotides not matched to a gene: 8. CDR3 bases: TGCGCCAGCAGTGAGCTTCTAGCGGGAGCTGGGAATGAGCAGTTCTTC. Protein: CASSELLAGAGNEQFF.

This chain's CDR3 is CASSAASGSHEQFF. Here the CDR3 DNA reads TGTGCCAGCAGCGCTGCTAGCGGGAGCCATGAGCAGTTCTTC. V and J are TRBV5-6 and TRBJ2-1; the match to TRBD2 covers 10 bases. The CDR3 totals 14 residues. V lost 4 bases and J lost 8; bases outside the gene matches: 6. Germline V gene lookup returns CDR1 SGHDT and CDR2 YYEEEE.

This clonotype was detected ten times or more. The J gene is TRBJ1-5, the V gene TRBV30; no clear D gene. This CDR3 spans 13 amino acids. V shed 1 base and J shed 8 bases, with 12 bases lying between them. The germline gives CDR1 GTSNPN, CDR2 SVGIG (reference sequence). CDR3 DNA sequence: TGTGCCTGGAGTGGGAACCTAAGGGAGCCCCAGCATTTT. This encodes CAWSGNLREPQHF.

The chain has TRBV7-3 and TRBJ2-5; 7 positions match TRBD1. The CDR3 contains 15 residues. J was trimmed by 1 base and V by 5 bases; bases with no gene match: 7. Germline V CDR1 and CDR2: SGHTA, FQGTGA. This CDR3 is CASSPQTGPQETQYF. CDR3 DNA sequence: TGTGCCAGCAGCCCCCAGACAGGGCCCCAAGAGACCCAGTACTTC.

A few counts support this clonotype. The chain has TRBV20-1 and TRBJ2-5, with 8 bases aligning to TRBD2. Looked up from germline, CDR1 is DFQATT and CDR2 is SNEGSKA (reference sequence). The CDR3 is 13 residues long. V gave up 3 bases and J gave up 1 base; unmatched junction bases: 1. This CDR3 is CSASAGGQETQYF. CDR3 sequence (DNA): TGCAGTGCTAGCGCGGGAGGCCAAGAGACCCAGTACTTC.

There are a few counts of this clonotype. The V and J genes are TRBV5-1 and TRBJ2-3; 10 bases agree with TRBD2. V shed 3 bases, J shed 4 bases, and the junction held 8 bases outside the gene matches. The CDR3 loop spans 16 amino acids. Germline lookup yields CDR1 SGHRS and CDR2 YFSETQ. For the CDR3, the DNA is TGCGCCAGCAGCTCCCTAGCGGGGGCGGTGGCAGATACGCAGTATTTT. Translating it yields CASSSLAGAVADTQYF.

About this clonotype itself: This could be a read error, since a much larger clone is one nucleotide away. The V and J genes are TRBV11-3 and TRBJ2-2; a weak D match, TRBD2 (5 bases). Germline values: CDR1 SGHNT, CDR2 YENEEA. The CDR3 runs to 13 residues. The CDR3 reads CASSLGAAGKLFF. The CDR3 region has the DNA TGTGCCAGCAGCTTAGGGGCAGCCGGGAAGCTGTTTTTT.

As DNA, the CDR3 is TGTGCCAGTAGTGTGCAGGGCAAAAGGAGCTCCTATAATTCACCCCTCCACTTT. Its protein is CASSVQGKRSSYNSPLHF. The chain carries TRBV19 and TRBJ1-6; tentative D call: TRBD1 (5 bases). CDR1 is LNHDA and CDR2 is SQIVND in the germline V gene (reference sequence). This CDR3 has 18 residues. The V and J ends lost 5 bases and 0 bases respectively, with 17 bases between them.

In the case of this clonotype: Just one base apart from a much larger clone, this may be a read error. This chain links TRBV15 with TRBJ2-3; D possibly corresponds to TRBD2 (5 bases). The CDR3 has 13 amino acids. Germline V lookup: CDR1 LNHNV, CDR2 YYDKDF (reference sequence). The CDR3 loop is CAASFRSSASWHF. CDR3 DNA sequence: TGTGCCGCCAGCTTTCGGAGTTCGGCTAGCTGGCATTTT.